The 22 T cell receptor beta chains given below trace back to one sample, sequenced in a study of a mutant IDH1 vaccine in newly diagnosed glioma. Antigens for these TCRs are unknown. Only in-frame clones appear in the TCRdb table, and some are missing; sequencing was by immunoSEQ multiplex PCR. Counted here are tens of thousands of clones, approximately 78% occurring once; the ten biggest clones make up more than 4.5%. Time point given: week 47, end of study. What each vaccine dose contained was 300 ug of mutant IDH1 20-mer peptide, accompanied by topical imiquimod. The specimen comprised PBMCs, sampled from a glioma patient whose treatment included an IDH1 peptide vaccine. Receptors originate from a middle-aged man with glioma.

The chain carries TRBV11-3 and TRBJ2-1, with 8 bases that match TRBD2. Looked up from germline, CDR1 is SGHNT and CDR2 is YENEEA. J lost 8 bases, V lost 1 base, and 7 bases had no gene match. The CDR3 totals 15 residues. The CDR3 region has the DNA TGTGCCAGCAGCTTAGGGCCGGGACTAGGTCATGAGCAGTTCTTC. The encoded protein is CASSLGPGLGHEQFF.

The gene calls are TRBV7-2 and TRBJ1-6, with 7 bases that match TRBD1. This CDR3 has 17 residues. Germline CDR1 and CDR2: SGHTA and FQGNSA. J was trimmed by 5 bases and V by 3 bases; bases with no gene match: 10. The CDR3 nucleotides read TGTGCCAGCAGCTTCACCGCCACAGGGGCCCATAATTCACCCCTCCACTTT. Translation: CASSFTATGAHNSPLHF.

This clone has a single count. CDR3 loop: CASSLGAGSGELFF. CDR3 sequence (DNA): TGTGCCAGCAGCTTGGGAGCGGGATCCGGGGAGCTGTTTTTT. This rearrangement joins TRBV5-6 to TRBJ2-2; 7 nucleotides match TRBD2. V was pared by 0 bases and J by 6 bases, with 2 bases of the junction left unmatched. From germline, CDR1 is SGHDT and CDR2 YYEEEE. The CDR3 extends over 14 amino acids.

The chain joins TRBV19 to TRBJ2-5; TRBD2 aligns across 13 bases. V lost 5 bases to trimming and J lost 1 base; unmatched junction nucleotides: 7. In germline, CDR1 is LNHDA, CDR2 SQIVND (reference sequence). The CDR3 contains 17 residues. This CDR3 reads CASSPGLAGEPQETQYF. Here the CDR3 DNA reads TGTGCCAGTAGTCCCGGACTAGCGGGGGAGCCCCAAGAGACCCAGTACTTC.

The V and J genes are TRBV11-2 and TRBJ2-4; a weak D match, TRBD1 (6 bases). Germline lookup yields CDR1 SGHAT and CDR2 FQNNGV. The V gene lost 3 bases and the J gene lost 8 bases, with 14 bases spanning the gap. This CDR3 is 14 amino acids long. The CDR3 reads CASSLGHPADIQYF. The DNA of the CDR3 is TGTGCCAGCAGCTTGGGACACCCAGCGGACATTCAGTACTTC.

The chain employs TRBV21-1 and TRBJ1-1; no check of the table's D call, TRBD1, against the DNA was made. TRBV21-1 is designated a pseudogene. The CDR3 has 15 amino acids. The CDR3 spells CASSNGTQGFTEAFF. The CDR3 DNA reads as TGTGCCAGCAGCAATGGCACACAGGGATTCACTGAAGCTTTCTTT.

This CDR3 is CASSTLSSYNSPLHF. CDR3 bases: TGCGCCAGCTCGACCCTAAGCTCCTATAATTCACCCCTCCACTTT. The chain recombines TRBV5-1 with TRBJ1-6; no reliable D call. The CDR3 contains 15 residues. With 7 bases removed from V and 0 bases from J, the gap between germline ends came to 11 bases. Germline CDR1 is SGHRS and CDR2 is YFSETQ.

Only one count was recorded for this clone. The chain uses TRBV6-1 and TRBJ1-5; unclear D gene. Between the trimmed V and J ends, which lost 5 bases and 1 base, there was a span of 6 bases. The germline V gene encodes CDR1 MNHNS and CDR2 SASEGT. CDR3 length: 13 amino acids. As DNA, the CDR3 is TGTGCCAGCAGTCCCTGGAGCAATCAGCCCCAGCATTTT. Translating it yields CASSPWSNQPQHF.

The chain combines TRBV28 with TRBJ1-5; 8 nucleotides agree with TRBD1. Germline assignment: CDR1 MDHEN and CDR2 SYDVKM. The CDR3 runs 18 residues. V dropped 5 bases and J dropped 0; count of bases not matched to a gene: 12. The CDR3, as DNA: TGTGCCAGCAGTACATGGACAGGGAGCGGGTATAGCAATCAGCCCCAGCATTTT. It translates to CASSTWTGSGYSNQPQHF.

The V call is TRBV6-1, the J call TRBJ1-5, with unresolved D. CDR1 is MNHNS and CDR2 is SASEGT in the germline V gene. The CDR3 spans 13 residues. Trimming stripped 3 bases from V and 2 bases from J, with 5 bases between. The CDR3 is CASSEEGNQPQHF. The CDR3 nucleotides are TGTGCCAGCAGTGAGGAGGGCAATCAGCCCCAGCATTTT.

This clone was detected only a few times. V is TRBV10-1 and J is TRBJ1-1; 7 bases map to TRBD1. The germline gives CDR1 WNHNN, CDR2 SYGVQD (reference sequence). Trimming removed 10 bases from V and 0 bases from J; junction bases left unmatched: 5. This CDR3 region has 13 residues. This chain's CDR3 is CATTDRLNTEAFF. CDR3 in DNA: TGCGCCACCACGGACAGGCTGAACACTGAAGCTTTCTTT.

This clone was picked up many times. The chain has TRBV15 and TRBJ1-5, with D tentatively TRBD1 (5 bases). The germline gives CDR1 LNHNV, CDR2 YYDKDF (reference sequence). The CDR3 length is 15 residues. The V gene lost 0 bases and the J gene lost 6 bases, with 12 bases spanning the gap. As DNA, the CDR3 is TGTGCCACCAGCAGAGAACGAGGGGCGGGTCAGCCCCAGCATTTT. This sequence encodes CATSRERGAGQPQHF.

The chain carries TRBV5-6 and TRBJ1-2; D might be TRBD1 (5 bases). Germline V gene data show CDR1 as SGHDT and CDR2 as YYEEEE. The CDR3 is made up of 14 amino acids. Trimming pared 5 bases from V and 4 bases from J, leaving 15 bases between. DNA of the CDR3: TGTGCCAGCAGTCCCAGGGCCCTGATCTATGGCTACACCTTC. Translating it yields CASSPRALIYGYTF.

V is TRBV27 and J is TRBJ2-6; D could derive from TRBD1 or TRBD2 (5 bases each). The V gene's germline CDR1 is MNHEY and CDR2 SMNVEV (reference sequence). CDR3 size: 22 residues. Trimming removed 5 bases at V and 1 base at J, with 30 bases between. The CDR3 bases are TGTGCCAGCAGTCTTCGATGGTCTGGTTGGGGGAGTTCGCTTTCTGGGGCCAACGTCCTGACTTTC. This codes for CASSLRWSGWGSSLSGANVLTF.

As concerns this clone: At one end the junction does not follow the germline gene, possibly because of a read error. This chain uses TRBV11-2 with TRBJ2-7, with D uncertain. CDR1 and CDR2 from the germline V gene are SGHAT and FQNNGV. The CDR3 has 12 residues. The CDR3 region is CASSLASVGSNF. The CDR3 DNA is TGTGCCAGCAGCTTAGCCTCGGTAGGCTCAAACTTC.

The gene calls are TRBV4-2 and TRBJ1-1, with a tentative D call TRBD1 (6 bases). CDR3 length: 14 residues. V was clipped by 4 bases and J by 0 bases, with 9 bases between them. Looked up from germline, CDR1 is LGHNA and CDR2 is YNFKEQ. CDR3 residues: CASSLTGLNTEAFF. The CDR3 DNA reads TGTGCCAGCAGCCTTACAGGGTTGAACACTGAAGCTTTCTTT.

J is TRBJ2-6 and V is TRBV30; D is uncertain. V was clipped by 0 bases and J by 1 base, with 7 bases between them. Germline values: CDR1 GTSNPN, CDR2 SVGIG (reference sequence). The CDR3 totals 15 residues. The CDR3 DNA reads as TGTGCCTGGAGTGTAAGATCGTCTGGGGCCAACGTCCTGACTTTC. This gives the protein CAWSVRSSGANVLTF. The full variable domain, its missing parts supplied by reference TRBV30 and TRBJ2-6, is SQTIHQWPATLVQPVGSPLSLECTVEGTSNPNLYWYRQAAGRGLQLLFYSVGIGQISSEVPQNLSASRPQDRQFILSSKKLLLSDSGFYLCAWSVRSSGANVLTFGAGSRLTVL.

The chain carries TRBV27 and TRBJ1-6; 7 positions agree with TRBD1. The CDR3 consists of 18 residues. The V gene's germline CDR1 is MNHEY and CDR2 SMNVEV (reference sequence). The trim removed 5 bases at V and 5 bases at J, leaving 15 bases unmatched. The CDR3 loop reads CASSAPTGARPHNSPLHF. The CDR3 DNA follows: TGTGCCAGCAGTGCGCCAACAGGGGCTCGGCCCCATAATTCACCCCTCCACTTT.

J is TRBJ2-7 and V is TRBV19; tentative D call: TRBD2 (6 bases). The CDR3 spans 12 residues. Deletions cut 4 bases from V and 6 bases from J, with 10 bases between. In germline, CDR1 is LNHDA, CDR2 SQIVND (reference sequence). CDR3 in DNA: TGTGCCAGTAGTACCGGGACTTTCGAGCAGTACTTC. It yields the protein CASSTGTFEQYF.

This sequence joins TRBV10-3 and TRBJ2-2, with D perhaps matching TRBD1 or TRBD2 (5 bases each). The CDR3 has 15 residues. Trimming shortened V by 6 bases and J by 1 base, and 12 bases separated the two germline ends. Per germline, CDR1 ENHRY and CDR2 SYGVKD. CDR3 sequence: CAIRPGTGNTGELFF. The CDR3 coding sequence is TGTGCCATCAGACCCGGGACGGGGAACACCGGGGAGCTGTTTTTT.

This sequence joins TRBV28 and TRBJ1-1, with D possibly matching TRBD1 (5 bases). From germline, CDR1 is MDHEN and CDR2 SYDVKM. Trimming cost V 3 bases and J 7 bases, with 9 bases left between them. The CDR3 runs to 12 residues. Here the CDR3 reads CASSLGTHEAFF. CDR3 nucleotides: TGTGCCAGCAGTTTGGGGACGCATGAAGCTTTCTTT.

This clone was picked up a small number of times. The rearrangement joins TRBV11-2 to TRBJ2-2; D not certain. V dropped 1 base and J dropped 3 bases, with 9 bases sitting between them. Per germline, CDR1 SGHAT and CDR2 FQNNGV. This CDR3 comprises 15 residues. CDR3 DNA sequence: TGTGCCAGCAGCTTAGTCGGCAAATACACCGGGGAGCTGTTTTTT. Amino acid sequence: CASSLVGKYTGELFF. Together with reference TRBV11-2 and TRBJ2-2, the CDR3 gives the full variable domain: EAGVAQSPRYKIIEKRQSVAFWCNPISGHATLYWYQQILGQGPKLLIQFQNNGVVDDSQLPKDRFSAERLKGVDSTLKIQPAKLEDSAVYLCASSLVGKYTGELFFGEGSRLTVL.